The text below deals with one TCR beta chain. The antigen remains undetermined. The DNA is omitted, as the CDR3 cannot be located on it reliably, and the CDR3 follows TCRdb's listing. The method was immunoSEQ multiplex PCR; TCRdb's version includes in-frame clones alone and lacks a portion of them. The sample records about 120,000 clones, 89% being singletons. The entry originates in a study of T cell responses to AZD1222 COVID-19 vaccine. Germline values: CDR1 MNHEY, CDR2 SVGEGT. Inclusive of both ends, the CDR3 amounts to 14 amino acids. Study results and caveats: Two AZD1222 administrations were followed by greater Spike-specific TCR breadth and depth. Donors were mostly white British, more females; clonal diversity possibly underestimated. Spike-spanning, vaccine-associated CD4 TCRs were dominant at 160-218 and 743-854.

The source material was peripheral blood, sampled on day 0 of AZD1222 vaccination. The sequence derives from an adult in good health. V and J are TRBV6-2 or TRBV6-3 and TRBJ2-2. The CDR3 here is CASSSSTDTGELFF.